This T cell receptor beta chain was sequenced during a study of T cell repertoires in cytomegalovirus infection. Across the whole study: Public TCR beta signature analysis indicated the presence of both CMV infection and matching HLA type. Notes on the study in general: The study identified carriers of CMV plus the relevant HLA from cumulative public TCR beta family frequency. HLA-C-restricted CMV clonotypes gave the most frequent clonotype in two of eight donors.

There are many counts of this clonotype. Its matching antigen is unknown. TCRdb recomputed calls from the reads with MiXCR, one row per CDR3 protein. The table has around 550,000 distinct CDR3 sequences, around a quarter seen once; the top ten hold 13%. The sample comprised PBMCs. The origin of this receptor is a human donor in good health (CMV status not recorded). Some clones in this sample may be carry-over from other donors' samples.

CDR3 residues: CASSFGGREEKLFF. CDR3 coding DNA: TGTGCCAGCAGCTTTGGGGGAAGAGAAGAAAAACTGTTTTTT. The chain recombines TRBV7-8 with TRBJ1-4; weak D call: TRBD1 (5 bases). CDR1 is SGHVS, CDR2 FQNEAQ, per germline. Trimming shortened V by 3 bases and J by 8 bases, and 13 bases separated the two germline ends. This CDR3 has 14 amino acids.